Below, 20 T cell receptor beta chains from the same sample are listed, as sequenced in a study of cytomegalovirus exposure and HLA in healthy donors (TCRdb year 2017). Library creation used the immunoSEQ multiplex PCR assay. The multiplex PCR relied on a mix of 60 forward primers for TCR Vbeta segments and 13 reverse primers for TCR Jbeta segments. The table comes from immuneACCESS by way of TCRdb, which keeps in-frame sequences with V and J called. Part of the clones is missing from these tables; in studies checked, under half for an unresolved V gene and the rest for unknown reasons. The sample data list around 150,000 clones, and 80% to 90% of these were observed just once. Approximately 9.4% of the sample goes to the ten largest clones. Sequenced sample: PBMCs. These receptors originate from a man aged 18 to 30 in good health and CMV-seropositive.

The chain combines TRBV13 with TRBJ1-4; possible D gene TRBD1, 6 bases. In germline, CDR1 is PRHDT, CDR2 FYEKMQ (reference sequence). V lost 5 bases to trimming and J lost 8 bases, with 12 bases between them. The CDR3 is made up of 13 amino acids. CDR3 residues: CASSVRGREKLFF. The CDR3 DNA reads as TGTGCCAGCAGCGTCAGGGGTCGCGAAAAACTGTTTTTT. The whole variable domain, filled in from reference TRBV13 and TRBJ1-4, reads AAGVIQSPRHLIKEKRETATLKCYPIPRHDTVYWYQQGPGQDPQFLISFYEKMQSDKGSIPDRFSAQQFSDYHSELNMSSLELGDSALYFCASSVRGREKLFFGSGTQLSVL.

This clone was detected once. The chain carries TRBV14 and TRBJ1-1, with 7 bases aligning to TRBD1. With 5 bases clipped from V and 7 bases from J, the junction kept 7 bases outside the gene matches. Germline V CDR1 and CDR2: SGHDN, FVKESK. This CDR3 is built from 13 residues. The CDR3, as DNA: TGTGCCAGCAGCGAACAAGGGGGCAGTGAAGCTTTCTTT. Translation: CASSEQGGSEAFF.

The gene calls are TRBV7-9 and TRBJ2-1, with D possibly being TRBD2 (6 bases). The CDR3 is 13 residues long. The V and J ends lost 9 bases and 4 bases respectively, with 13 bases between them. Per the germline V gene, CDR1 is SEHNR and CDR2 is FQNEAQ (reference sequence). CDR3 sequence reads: CASRSGNYNEQFF. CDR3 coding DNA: TGTGCCAGTCGTAGCGGAAATTACAATGAGCAGTTCTTC. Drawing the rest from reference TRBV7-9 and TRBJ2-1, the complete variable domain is DTGVSQNPRHKITKRGQNVTFRCDPISEHNRLYWYRQTLGQGPEFLTYFQNEAQLEKSRLLSDRFSAERPKGSFSTLEIQRTEQGDSAMYLCASRSGNYNEQFFGPGTRLTVL.

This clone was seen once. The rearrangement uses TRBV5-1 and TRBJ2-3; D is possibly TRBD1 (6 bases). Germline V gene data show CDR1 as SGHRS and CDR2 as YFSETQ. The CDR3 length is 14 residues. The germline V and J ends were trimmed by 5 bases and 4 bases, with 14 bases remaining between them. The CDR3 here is CASSSQGVADTQYF. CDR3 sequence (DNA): TGCGCCAGCAGTTCACAGGGAGTGGCAGATACGCAGTATTTT.

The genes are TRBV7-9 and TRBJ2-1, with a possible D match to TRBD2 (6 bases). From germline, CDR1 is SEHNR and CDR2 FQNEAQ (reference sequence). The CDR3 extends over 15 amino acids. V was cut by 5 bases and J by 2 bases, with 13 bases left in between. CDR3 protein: CASSLVGEAYNEQFF. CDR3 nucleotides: TGTGCCAGCAGCCTCGTGGGGGAGGCCTACAATGAGCAGTTCTTC.

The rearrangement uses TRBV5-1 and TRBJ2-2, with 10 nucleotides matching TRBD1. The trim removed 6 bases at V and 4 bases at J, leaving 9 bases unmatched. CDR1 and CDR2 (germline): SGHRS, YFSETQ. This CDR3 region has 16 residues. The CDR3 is CASTSGQGGITGELFF. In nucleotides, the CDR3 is TGCGCCAGCACCTCAGGACAGGGGGGGATCACCGGGGAGCTGTTTTTT.

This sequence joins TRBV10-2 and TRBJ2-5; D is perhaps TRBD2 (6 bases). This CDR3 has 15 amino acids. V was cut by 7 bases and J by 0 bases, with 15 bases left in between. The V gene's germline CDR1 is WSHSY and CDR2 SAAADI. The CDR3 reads CASMGGRANQETQYF. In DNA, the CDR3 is TGCGCCAGCATGGGAGGCAGGGCCAACCAAGAGACCCAGTACTTC.

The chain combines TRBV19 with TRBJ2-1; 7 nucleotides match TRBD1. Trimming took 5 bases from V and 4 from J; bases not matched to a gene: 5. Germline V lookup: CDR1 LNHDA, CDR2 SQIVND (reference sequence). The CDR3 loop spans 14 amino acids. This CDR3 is CASSAGTVYNEQFF. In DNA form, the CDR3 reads TGTGCCAGTAGTGCCGGGACAGTATACAATGAGCAGTTCTTC.

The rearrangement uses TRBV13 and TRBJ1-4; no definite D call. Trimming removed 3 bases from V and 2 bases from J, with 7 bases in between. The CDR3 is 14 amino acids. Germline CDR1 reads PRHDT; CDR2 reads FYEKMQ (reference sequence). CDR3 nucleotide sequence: TGTGCCAGCAGCTTCGGGTCGACTAATGAAAAACTGTTTTTT. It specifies CASSFGSTNEKLFF.

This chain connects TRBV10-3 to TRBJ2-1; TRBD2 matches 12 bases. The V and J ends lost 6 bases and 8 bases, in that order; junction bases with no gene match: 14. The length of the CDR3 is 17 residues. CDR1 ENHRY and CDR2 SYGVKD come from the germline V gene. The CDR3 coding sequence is TGTGCCATCAGGCCAACCCCCCTAGCGGGGGGGCCGGATGAGCAGTTCTTC. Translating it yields CAIRPTPLAGGPDEQFF.

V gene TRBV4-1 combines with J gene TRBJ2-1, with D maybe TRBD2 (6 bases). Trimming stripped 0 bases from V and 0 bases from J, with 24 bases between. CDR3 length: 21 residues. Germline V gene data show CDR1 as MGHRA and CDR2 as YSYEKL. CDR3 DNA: TGCGCCAGCAGCCAAGATTGGGCCCTCTTCTCCGGGCGGGGCTCCTACAATGAGCAGTTCTTC. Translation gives CASSQDWALFSGRGSYNEQFF.

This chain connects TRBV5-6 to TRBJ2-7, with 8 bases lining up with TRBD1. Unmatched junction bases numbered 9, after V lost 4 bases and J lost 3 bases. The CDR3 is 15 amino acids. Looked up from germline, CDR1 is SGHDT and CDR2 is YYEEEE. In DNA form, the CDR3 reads TGTGCCAGCAGCGGGGGGACAGGAGGTAGCTACGAGCAGTACTTC. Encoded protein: CASSGGTGGSYEQYF.

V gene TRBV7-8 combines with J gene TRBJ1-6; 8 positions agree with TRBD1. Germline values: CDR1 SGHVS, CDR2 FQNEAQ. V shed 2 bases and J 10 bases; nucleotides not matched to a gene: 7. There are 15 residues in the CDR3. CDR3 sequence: CASSLRQGTISPLHF. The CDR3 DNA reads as TGTGCCAGCAGCTTAAGACAGGGGACAATCTCACCCCTCCACTTT.

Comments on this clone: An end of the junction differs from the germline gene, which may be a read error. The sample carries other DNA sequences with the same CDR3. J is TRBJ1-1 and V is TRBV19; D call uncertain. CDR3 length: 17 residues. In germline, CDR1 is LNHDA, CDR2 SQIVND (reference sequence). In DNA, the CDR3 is TGTGCCAGTAGTCCTGTAAAAGGAGTGACTTTGAACACTGAAGCTTTCTTC. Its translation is CASSPVKGVTLNTEAFF.

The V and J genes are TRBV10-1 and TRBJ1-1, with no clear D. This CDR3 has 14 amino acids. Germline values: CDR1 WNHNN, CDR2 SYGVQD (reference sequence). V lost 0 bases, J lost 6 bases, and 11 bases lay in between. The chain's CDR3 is CASSESQWHPEAFF. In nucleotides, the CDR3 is TGCGCCAGCAGTGAGTCCCAGTGGCACCCTGAAGCTTTCTTT.

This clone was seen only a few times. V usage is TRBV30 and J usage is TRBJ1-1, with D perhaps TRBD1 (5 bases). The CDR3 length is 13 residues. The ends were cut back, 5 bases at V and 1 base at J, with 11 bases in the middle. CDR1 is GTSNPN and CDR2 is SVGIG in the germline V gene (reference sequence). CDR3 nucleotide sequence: TGTGCCTGGTCCAGACAGACGAACACTGAAGCTTTCTTT. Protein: CAWSRQTNTEAFF.

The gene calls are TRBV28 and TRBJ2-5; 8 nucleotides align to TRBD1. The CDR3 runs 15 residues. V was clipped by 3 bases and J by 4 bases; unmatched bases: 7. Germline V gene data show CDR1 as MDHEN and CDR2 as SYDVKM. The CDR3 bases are TGTGCCAGCAGTTTCGCGCAGGGGGCGGGAGAGACCCAGTACTTC. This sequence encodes CASSFAQGAGETQYF.

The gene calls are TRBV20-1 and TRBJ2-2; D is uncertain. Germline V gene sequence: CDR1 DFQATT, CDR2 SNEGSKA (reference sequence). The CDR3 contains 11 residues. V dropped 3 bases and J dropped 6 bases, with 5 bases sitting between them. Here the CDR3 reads CSASFSGELFF. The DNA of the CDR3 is TGCAGTGCTAGTTTCTCCGGGGAGCTGTTTTTT.

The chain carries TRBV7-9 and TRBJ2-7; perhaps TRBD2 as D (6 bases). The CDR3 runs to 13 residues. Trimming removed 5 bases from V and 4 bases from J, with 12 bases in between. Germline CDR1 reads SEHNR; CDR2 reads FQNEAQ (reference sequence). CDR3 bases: TGTGCCAGCAGCCCAGAGGGGAGGTACGAGCAGTACTTC. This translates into CASSPEGRYEQYF.

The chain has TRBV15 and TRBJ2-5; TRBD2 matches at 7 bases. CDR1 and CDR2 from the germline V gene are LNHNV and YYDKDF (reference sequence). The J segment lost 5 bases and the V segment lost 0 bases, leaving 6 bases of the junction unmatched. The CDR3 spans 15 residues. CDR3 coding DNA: TGTGCCACCAGCAGAGATAGGCAGGGAGGGGAGACCCAGTACTTC. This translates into CATSRDRQGGETQYF.